Following are 5 T cell receptor beta chains from one sample sequenced in a study of Ad26.COV2.S vaccination and SARS-CoV-2 variants. Treatment here: 15 to 20 received Ad26.COV2.S at low or high dose, single or two shots; 5 received placebo; per-sample allocation not given. Sampling occurred on day 63 after the first vaccine or placebo injection. Some clones are missing from TCRdb's copy, which holds only in-frame ones; the method was immunoSEQ multiplex PCR. The sample contains about 400,000 clones, roughly 90% of which appear only once. The material was peripheral blood, obtained in a trial of Ad26.COV2.S vaccine versus placebo. These TCRs come from a person aged 18-60 years who received the Ad26.COV2.S COVID-19 vaccine or a placebo.

The rearrangement links TRBV11-2 to TRBJ1-1; D not resolved. CDR1 and CDR2 (germline): SGHAT, FQNNGV. The V end was cut by 5 bases, the J end by 9 bases, with 13 bases between. CDR3 length: 12 residues. In DNA, the CDR3 is TGTGCCAGCAGCCCGGCCTGGAGCCAAGCTTTCTTT. Its translation: CASSPAWSQAFF.

The chain's CDR3 is CASSLAWGANQPQHF. CDR3 sequence (DNA): TGTGCCAGCAGCTTAGCCTGGGGGGCCAATCAGCCCCAGCATTTT. The V gene is TRBV7-2, the J gene TRBJ1-5; maybe TRBD1 (6 bases). From germline, CDR1 is SGHTA and CDR2 FQGNSA. The CDR3 covers 15 residues. V was cut by 0 bases and J by 3 bases, with 9 bases left in between.

The chain joins TRBV4-3 to TRBJ2-3, with 8 bases lining up with TRBD1. J lost 3 bases, V lost 4 bases, and 12 bases had no gene match. The germline gives CDR1 LGHNA, CDR2 YSLEER. The CDR3 runs 17 residues. For the CDR3, the DNA is TGCGCCAGCAGCCCCAGAGGACAGGGCGTTGGTACAGATACGCAGTATTTT. Translating gives CASSPRGQGVGTDTQYF.

Comment on this clone: Distinct nucleotide sequences in the sample also encode this CDR3. The chain couples TRBV3-1 (or the pseudogene TRBV3-2) to TRBJ1-5; D possibly corresponds to TRBD1 (5 bases). The CDR3 totals 13 residues. Between the trimmed V and J ends, which lost 1 base and 9 bases, there was a span of 10 bases. Germline V gene data show CDR1 as LGHDT and CDR2 as YNNKEL (reference sequence). The CDR3 is CASSQAPQGPQHF. The CDR3 DNA reads TGTGCCAGCAGCCAAGCCCCTCAGGGGCCCCAGCATTTT.

The chain joins TRBV4-3 to TRBJ2-7; no definite D call. The CDR3 extends over 13 amino acids. Trimming removed 4 bases at V and 4 bases at J, with 11 bases between. Germline CDR1 LGHNA, CDR2 YSLEER. The CDR3 sequence: CASSLLLGYEQYF. The DNA for the CDR3 is TGCGCCAGCAGCCTCCTACTCGGGTACGAGCAGTACTTC.